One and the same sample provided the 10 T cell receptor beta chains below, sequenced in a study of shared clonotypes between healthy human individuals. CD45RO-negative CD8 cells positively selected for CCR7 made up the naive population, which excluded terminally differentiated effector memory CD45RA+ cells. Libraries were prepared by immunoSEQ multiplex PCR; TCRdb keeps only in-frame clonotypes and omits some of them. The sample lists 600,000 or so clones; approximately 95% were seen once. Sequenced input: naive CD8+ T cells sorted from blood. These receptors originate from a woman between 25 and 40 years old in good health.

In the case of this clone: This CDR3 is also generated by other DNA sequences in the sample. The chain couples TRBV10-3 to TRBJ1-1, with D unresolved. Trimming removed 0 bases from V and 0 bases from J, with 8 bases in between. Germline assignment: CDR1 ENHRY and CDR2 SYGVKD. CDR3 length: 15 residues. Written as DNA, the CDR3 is TGTGCCATCAGTGAGTCGGGCGGGGTGAACACTGAAGCTTTCTTT. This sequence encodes CAISESGGVNTEAFF.

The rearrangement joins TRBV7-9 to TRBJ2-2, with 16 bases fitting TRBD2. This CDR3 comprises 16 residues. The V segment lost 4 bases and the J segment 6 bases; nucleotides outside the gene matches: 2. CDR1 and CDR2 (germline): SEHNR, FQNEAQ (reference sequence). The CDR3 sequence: CASSSGLAGGPGELFF. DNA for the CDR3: TGTGCCAGCAGCTCGGGACTAGCGGGAGGGCCCGGGGAGCTGTTTTTT. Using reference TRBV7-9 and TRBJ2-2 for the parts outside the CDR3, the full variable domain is DTGVSQNPRHKITKRGQNVTFRCDPISEHNRLYWYRQTLGQGPEFLTYFQNEAQLEKSRLLSDRFSAERPKGSFSTLEIQRTEQGDSAMYLCASSSGLAGGPGELFFGEGSRLTVL.

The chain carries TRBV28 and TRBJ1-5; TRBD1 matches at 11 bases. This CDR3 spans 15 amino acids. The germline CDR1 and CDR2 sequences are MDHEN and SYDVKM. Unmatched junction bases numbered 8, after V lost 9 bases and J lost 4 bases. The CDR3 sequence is CASISGTGGNQPQHF. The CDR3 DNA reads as TGTGCCAGTATCTCCGGGACAGGGGGGAATCAGCCCCAGCATTTT.

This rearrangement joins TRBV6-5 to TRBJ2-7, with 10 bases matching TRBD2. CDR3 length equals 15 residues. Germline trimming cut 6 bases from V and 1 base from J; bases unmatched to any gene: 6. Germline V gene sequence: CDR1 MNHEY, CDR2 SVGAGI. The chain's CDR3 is CASSPLAGASYEQYF. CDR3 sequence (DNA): TGTGCCAGCAGCCCCCTAGCGGGAGCTTCCTACGAGCAGTACTTC.

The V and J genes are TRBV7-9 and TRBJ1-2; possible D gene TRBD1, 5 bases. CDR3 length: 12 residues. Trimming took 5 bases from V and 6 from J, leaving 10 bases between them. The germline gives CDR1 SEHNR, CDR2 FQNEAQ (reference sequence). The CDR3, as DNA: TGTGCCAGCAGCGCAGGGCCCAATGGCTACACCTTC. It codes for CASSAGPNGYTF.

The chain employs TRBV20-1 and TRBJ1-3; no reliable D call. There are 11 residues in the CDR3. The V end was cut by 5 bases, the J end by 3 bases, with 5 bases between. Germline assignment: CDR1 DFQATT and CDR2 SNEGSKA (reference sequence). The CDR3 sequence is CSAPDGNTIYF. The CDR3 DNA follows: TGCAGTGCTCCAGATGGAAACACCATATATTTT.

CDR3 loop: CASSFPPNTEAFF. Written as DNA, the CDR3 is TGTGCCAGCAGTTTTCCCCCGAACACTGAAGCTTTCTTT. The V gene is TRBV27, the J gene TRBJ1-1; D remains unclear. CDR3 length equals 13 residues. The V and J ends lost 3 bases and 1 base respectively, with 6 bases between them. Germline CDR1 reads MNHEY; CDR2 reads SMNVEV (reference sequence).

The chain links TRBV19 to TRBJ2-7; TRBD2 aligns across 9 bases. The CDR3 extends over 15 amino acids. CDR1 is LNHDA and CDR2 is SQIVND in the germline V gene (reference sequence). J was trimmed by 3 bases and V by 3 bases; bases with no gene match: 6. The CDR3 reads CASSISGSELYEQYF. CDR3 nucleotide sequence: TGTGCCAGTAGTATTAGCGGGAGTGAGCTCTACGAGCAGTACTTC.

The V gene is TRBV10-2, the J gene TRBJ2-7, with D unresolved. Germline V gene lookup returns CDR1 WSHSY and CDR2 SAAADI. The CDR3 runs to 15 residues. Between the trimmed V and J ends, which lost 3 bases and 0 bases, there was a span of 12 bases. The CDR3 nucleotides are TGCGCCAGCAGTGAATGGACCGCCAGCTCCTACGAGCAGTACTTC. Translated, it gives CASSEWTASSYEQYF.

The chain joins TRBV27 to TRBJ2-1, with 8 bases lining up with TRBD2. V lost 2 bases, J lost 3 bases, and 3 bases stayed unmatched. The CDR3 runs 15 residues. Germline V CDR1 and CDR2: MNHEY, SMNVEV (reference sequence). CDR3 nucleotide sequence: TGTGCCAGCAGTTTAGGGACTAGGAACTACAATGAGCAGTTCTTC. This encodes CASSLGTRNYNEQFF.